These T cell receptor beta chains were read from a single sample in a study of cytomegalovirus exposure and HLA in healthy donors. Sequenced by immunoSEQ multiplex PCR; TCRdb stores in-frame clones only, minus some. The repertoire includes about 130,000 clones, 75% to 80% of them detected once, and 0.95% to 1.4% sits in the top ten. The sample was PBMCs. The receptors were sampled from a male donor in good health and CMV-seronegative. CDR3s include the opening cysteine and the closing phenylalanine or tryptophan. The order of the fields is clone size, J gene, V gene, D gene, CDR3 protein, CDR3 DNA. The D gene is left open where the match is weak. Only some rows state a clone size, as once, few, many or a class for expanded clones.

>NA|TRBJ1-4|TRBV12-5|NA
CASGLSVRGNEKLFF
TGTGCTAGTGGTTTGTCAGTCCGGGGTAATGAAAAACTGTTTTTT
>NA|TRBJ2-1|TRBV14|NA
CASSQDWGLYNEQFF
TGTGCCAGCAGCCAAGATTGGGGACTTTACAATGAGCAGTTCTTC
>NA|TRBJ2-3|TRBV9|TRBD2
CASSPRTSGSLGTDTQYF
TGTGCCAGCAGCCCCCGGACTAGCGGGTCTCTAGGGACAGATACGCAGTATTTT
>NA|TRBJ2-7|TRBV6-5|TRBD1
CASSYSDRGLYEQYF
TGTGCCAGCAGTTACTCGGACAGGGGTCTTTACGAGCAGTACTTC
>NA|TRBJ1-2|TRBV27|NA
CASSEQFNYGYTF
TGTGCCAGCAGTGAACAATTTAACTATGGCTACACCTTC
>few|TRBJ1-2|TRBV6-9|TRBD1
CASTLDRVGYTF
TGTGCCAGCACCCTGGACAGGGTTGGCTACACCTTC
>NA|TRBJ2-7|TRBV18|NA
CASSLGASYEQYF
TGTGCCAGCTCACTTGGGGCCTCCTACGAGCAGTACTTC
>few|TRBJ1-1|TRBV4-3|NA
CASSQTDTEAFF
TGCGCCAGCAGCCAGACTGACACTGAAGCTTTCTTT
>few|TRBJ1-4|TRBV7-9|TRBD1
CASSLTGATNEKLFF
TGTGCCAGCAGCCTTACAGGGGCAACTAATGAAAAACTGTTTTTT
>NA|TRBJ1-2|TRBV10-3|NA
CAIRGGANYGYTF
TGTGCCATCAGGGGGGGGGCGAACTATGGCTACACCTTC
>NA|TRBJ2-7|TRBV11-3|TRBD1
CASSLRDRGLVEQYF
TGTGCCAGCAGCTTGCGGGACAGGGGATTGGTCGAGCAGTACTTC
>NA|TRBJ1-2|TRBV7-9|TRBD1
CASSFEQGEWGGYTF
TGTGCCAGCAGCTTTGAACAGGGGGAGTGGGGCGGCTACACCTTC
>few|TRBJ2-3|TRBV6-4|TRBD1
CASSEGQGGSDTQYF
TGTGCCAGCAGTGAAGGACAGGGGGGATCAGATACGCAGTATTTT
>NA|TRBJ1-5|TRBV4-1|NA
CASSQGTHSNRPQHF
TGCGCCAGCAGCCAAGGGACACACAGTAATCGGCCCCAGCATTTT
>NA|TRBJ2-5|TRBV12-5|NA
CASGSSDSSHGTQYF
TGTGCTAGTGGTTCCTCTGACAGCTCCCATGGGACCCAGTACTTC
>NA|TRBJ2-5|TRBV4-2|TRBD1
CASSQETGGAETQYF
TGTGCCAGCAGCCAAGAGACAGGGGGCGCAGAGACCCAGTACTTC
>NA|TRBJ2-1|TRBV7-2|NA
CASSLTGMMIGEQFF
TGTGCCAGCAGCTTAACAGGGATGATGATTGGGGAGCAGTTCTTC
>NA|TRBJ1-1|TRBV30|NA
CAWSAGGGGTEAFF
TGTGCCTGGAGTGCCGGGGGGGGCGGCACTGAAGCTTTCTTT
>NA|TRBJ2-7|TRBV7-8|TRBD2
CASSFGLAGDEQYF
TGTGCCAGCAGCTTTGGACTAGCGGGGGACGAGCAGTACTTC
>once|TRBJ1-2|TRBV20-1|NA
CSASVRGAHTF
TGCAGTGCTAGTGTCCGGGGGGCCCACACCTTC
>few|TRBJ1-4|TRBV7-2|TRBD1
CASSPDRGGEKLFF
TGTGCCAGCAGCCCGGACAGGGGCGGTGAAAAACTGTTTTTT
>NA|TRBJ1-4|TRBV6-6|TRBD1
CASSYYSTGPNEKLFF
TGTGCCAGCAGTTACTATTCGACAGGGCCTAATGAAAAACTGTTTTTT
>once|TRBJ2-1|TRBV19|NA
CASSMGSSYNEQFF
TGTGCCAGTAGTATGGGGAGCTCCTACAATGAGCAGTTCTTC
>NA|TRBJ1-1|TRBV7-2|NA
CASSSGGGFAEAFF
TGTGCCAGCAGCTCGGGAGGGGGTTTCGCTGAAGCTTTCTTT
>few|TRBJ1-1|TRBV6-5|TRBD1
CASSSGQGGTEAFF
TGTGCCAGCAGTTCCGGACAGGGGGGCACTGAAGCTTTCTTT
>NA|TRBJ1-1|TRBV5-1|NA
CASTPTDLNTEAFF
TGCGCCAGCACCCCGACAGACCTGAACACTGAAGCTTTCTTT
>NA|TRBJ1-1|TRBV6-6|TRBD1
CASSTIGQGSTEAFF
TGTGCCAGCAGTACGATCGGACAGGGTTCCACTGAAGCTTTCTTT
>NA|TRBJ2-3|TRBV7-2|TRBD2
CASSLLGGSLSTDTQYF
TGTGCCAGCAGCTTATTGGGGGGGTCACTAAGCACAGATACGCAGTATTTT
>NA|TRBJ1-2|TRBV30|NA
CAWLSVNYGYTF
TGTGCCTGGTTGTCCGTCAACTATGGCTACACCTTC
>few|TRBJ2-7|TRBV27|NA
CASRKKGNYEQYF
TGTGCCAGCAGGAAAAAGGGGAACTACGAGCAGTACTTC
>NA|TRBJ2-1|TRBV19|TRBD1
CASSIQGQGAYNEQFF
TGTGCCAGTAGTATCCAAGGACAGGGGGCATACAATGAGCAGTTCTTC
>few|TRBJ2-3|TRBV4-1|NA
CASSHFSTGSGTDTQYF
TGCGCCAGCAGCCACTTTTCCACAGGGTCCGGCACAGATACGCAGTATTTT